The T cell receptor beta chain described here comes from a study of post-analysis software for immune sequencing data. Looking at the study overall: Progressive-relapsing, secondary progressive and relapsing-remitting multiple sclerosis were among the disease courses included. Points from the study as a whole: Four to six TRBV segments appeared more often in patients than in controls, and TRBV5-6, TRBV5-1 and TRBV20-1 were among these. Comparison with controls showed significantly lower normalized Chao1 diversity in multiple sclerosis patients. The authors found that F measure strongly co-clustered same-batch samples.

Every TCR beta cDNA library bore unique molecular identifiers. Each sample of roughly 0.85 to 11 million input T cells yielded about 500,000 cDNA molecules, so each molecule approximated one T cell. TCRdb re-called the PCR reads through MiXCR, storing one row per CDR3 protein. Counted here are more than 450,000 distinct CDR3 sequences, approximately 34% occurring once; the ten biggest clones make up about 5.6%. Concerning this clonotype: What it binds is not known.

This CDR3 spans 15 amino acids. CDR1 and CDR2 (germline): SGHRS, YFSETQ. Trimming removed 0 bases from V and 0 bases from J; junction bases left unmatched: 1. The chain uses TRBV5-1 and TRBJ2-3, with TRBD2 matching 7 bases. This receptor was taken from a girl aged 2 to 17 with multiple sclerosis. The source material was blood. The CDR3 loop reads CASSLDSGSTDTQYF. The DNA of the CDR3 is TGCGCCAGCAGCTTGGATAGCGGGAGCACAGATACGCAGTATTTT.